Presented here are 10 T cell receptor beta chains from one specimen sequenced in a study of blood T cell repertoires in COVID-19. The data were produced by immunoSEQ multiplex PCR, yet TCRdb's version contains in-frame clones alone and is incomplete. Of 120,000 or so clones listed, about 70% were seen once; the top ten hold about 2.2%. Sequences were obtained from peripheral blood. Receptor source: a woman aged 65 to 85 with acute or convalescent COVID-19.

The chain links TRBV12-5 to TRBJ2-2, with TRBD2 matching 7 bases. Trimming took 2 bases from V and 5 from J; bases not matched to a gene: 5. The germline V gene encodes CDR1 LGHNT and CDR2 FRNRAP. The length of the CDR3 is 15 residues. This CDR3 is CASGLLTGLTGELFF. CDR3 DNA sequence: TGTGCTAGTGGTTTGCTGACGGGACTAACCGGGGAGCTGTTTTTT.

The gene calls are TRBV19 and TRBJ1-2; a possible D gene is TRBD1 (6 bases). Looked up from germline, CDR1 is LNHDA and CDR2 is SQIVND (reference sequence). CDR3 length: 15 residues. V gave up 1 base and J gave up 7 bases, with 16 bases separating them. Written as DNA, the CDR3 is TGTGCCAGTAGTATAGGAAGCAGGGGTAGATCTGGCTACACCTTC. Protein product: CASSIGSRGRSGYTF.

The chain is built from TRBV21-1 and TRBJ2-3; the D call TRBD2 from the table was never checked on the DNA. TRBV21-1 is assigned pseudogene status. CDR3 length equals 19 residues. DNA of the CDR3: TGTGCCAGCAGCTGGGCGCCCGGGGATGACACCACCCTCACAGATACGCAGTATTTT. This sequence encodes CASSWAPGDDTTLTDTQYF.

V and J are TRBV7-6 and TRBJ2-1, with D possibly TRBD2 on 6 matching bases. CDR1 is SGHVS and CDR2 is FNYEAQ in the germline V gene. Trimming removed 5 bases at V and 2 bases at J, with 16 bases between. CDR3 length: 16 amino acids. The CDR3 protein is CASSPREAGTYNEQFF. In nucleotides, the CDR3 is TGTGCCAGCAGCCCCAGGGAGGCAGGGACCTACAATGAGCAGTTCTTC. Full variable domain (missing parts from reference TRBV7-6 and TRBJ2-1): GAGVSQSPRYKVTKRGQDVALRCDPISGHVSLYWYRQALGQGPEFLTYFNYEAQQDKSGLPNDRFSAERPEGSISTLTIQRTEQRDSAMYRCASSPREAGTYNEQFFGPGTRLTVL.

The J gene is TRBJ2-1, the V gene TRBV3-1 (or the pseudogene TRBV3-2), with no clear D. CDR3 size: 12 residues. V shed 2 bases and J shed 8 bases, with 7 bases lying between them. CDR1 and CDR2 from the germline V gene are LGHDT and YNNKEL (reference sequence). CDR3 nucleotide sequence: TGTGCCAGCAGCCAATCGTCCCATGAGCAGTTCTTC. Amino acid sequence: CASSQSSHEQFF.

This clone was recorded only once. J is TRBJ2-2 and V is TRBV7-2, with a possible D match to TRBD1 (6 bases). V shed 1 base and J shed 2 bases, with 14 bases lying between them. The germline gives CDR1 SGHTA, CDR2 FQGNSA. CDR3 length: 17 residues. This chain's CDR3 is CASSLGEGRGNTGELFF. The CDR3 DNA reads TGTGCCAGCAGCTTAGGTGAAGGCAGGGGCAACACCGGGGAGCTGTTTTTT.

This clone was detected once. The CDR3 here is CASSRDTSGIGNEQFF. In DNA, the CDR3 is TGTGCCAGCAGCCGGGACACTAGCGGGATCGGCAATGAGCAGTTCTTC. The V call is TRBV4-2, the J call TRBJ2-1; 10 bases fit TRBD2. The V gene end was trimmed by 4 bases and the J gene end by 6 bases; junction bases not matched to a gene: 9. Per germline, CDR1 LGHNA and CDR2 YNFKEQ. This CDR3 has 16 amino acids.

The CDR3 DNA reads TGTGCCAGCAGTCCGGAGAGGGGGCTGAGTGAAAAACTGTTTTTT. It codes for CASSPERGLSEKLFF. V and J are TRBV6-2 or TRBV6-3 and TRBJ1-4; 7 positions match TRBD1. Germline V gene sequence: CDR1 MNHEY, CDR2 SVGEGT. The V segment lost 5 bases and the J segment 7 bases; nucleotides outside the gene matches: 10. The CDR3 has 15 amino acids.

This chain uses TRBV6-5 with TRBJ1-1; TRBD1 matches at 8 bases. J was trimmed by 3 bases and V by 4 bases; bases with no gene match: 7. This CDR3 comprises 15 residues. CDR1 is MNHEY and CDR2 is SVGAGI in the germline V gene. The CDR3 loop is CASSWTGRVDTEAFF. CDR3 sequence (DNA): TGTGCCAGCAGTTGGACAGGGCGGGTGGACACTGAAGCTTTCTTT.

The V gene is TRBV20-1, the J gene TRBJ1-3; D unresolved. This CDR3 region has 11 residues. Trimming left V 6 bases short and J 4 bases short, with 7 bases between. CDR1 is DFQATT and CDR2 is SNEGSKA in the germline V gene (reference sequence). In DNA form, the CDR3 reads TGCAGTGCCCCTTTGGGAAACACCATATATTTT. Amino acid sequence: CSAPLGNTIYF.